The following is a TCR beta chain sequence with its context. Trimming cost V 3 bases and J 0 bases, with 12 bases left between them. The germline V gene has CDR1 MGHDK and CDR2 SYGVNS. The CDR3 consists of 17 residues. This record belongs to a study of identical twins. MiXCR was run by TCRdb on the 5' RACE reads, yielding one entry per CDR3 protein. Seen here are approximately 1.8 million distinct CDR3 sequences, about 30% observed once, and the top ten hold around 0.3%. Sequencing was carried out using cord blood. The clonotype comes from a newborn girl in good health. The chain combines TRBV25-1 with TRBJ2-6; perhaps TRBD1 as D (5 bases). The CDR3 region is CASSDREDFSGANVLTF. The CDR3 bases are TGTGCCAGCAGTGACAGGGAAGACTTCTCTGGGGCCAACGTCCTGACTTTC.